These T cell receptor beta chains were read from a single sample in a study of blood T cell repertoires in COVID-19. The table came from immunoSEQ multiplex PCR; TCRdb's copy has only in-frame clones and leaves some out. Of 150,000 to 200,000 clones in the sample, about 81% were seen once. The sequenced sample consisted of peripheral blood. Source of these receptors: a woman aged 60-70 years with COVID-19, enrolled during active disease. Each CDR3 is given with its conserved first and last residue. The order of the fields is D gene, V gene, clone size, J gene, CDR3 protein, CDR3 DNA. The D gene is left open where the match is weak. Some rows have no size entry. The others give once, few or many, or a class for an expanded clone.

d_gene: TRBD2; v_gene: TRBV24-1; abundance: few; j_gene: TRBJ2-2; CDR3aa: CATSDGWGLAGGELFF; CDR3nt: TGTGCCACCAGTGATGGCTGGGGACTAGCTGGCGGGGAGCTGTTTTTT
d_gene: NA; v_gene: TRBV27; abundance: NA; j_gene: TRBJ2-1; CDR3aa: CASSVTGLIDEQFF; CDR3nt: TGTGCCAGCAGTGTAACGGGTCTGATAGATGAGCAGTTCTTC
d_gene: NA; v_gene: TRBV6-4; abundance: NA; j_gene: TRBJ2-1; CDR3aa: CASSDQAGSYNEQFF; CDR3nt: TGTGCCAGCAGTGACCAAGCGGGCTCCTACAATGAGCAGTTCTTC
d_gene: NA; v_gene: TRBV9; abundance: NA; j_gene: TRBJ2-1; CDR3aa: CASSVASRQNIGEQFF; CDR3nt: TGTGCCAGCAGCGTAGCATCGAGGCAGAACATAGGTGAGCAGTTCTTC
d_gene: NA; v_gene: TRBV7-8; abundance: NA; j_gene: TRBJ1-3; CDR3aa: CASSLVQGAGNTIYF; CDR3nt: TGTGCCAGCAGCCTCGTACAGGGTGCGGGAAACACCATATATTTT
d_gene: TRBD1; v_gene: TRBV5-1; abundance: NA; j_gene: TRBJ1-1; CDR3aa: CASSLRQGNTEAFF; CDR3nt: TGCGCCAGCAGCTTGCGACAGGGGAACACTGAAGCTTTCTTT
d_gene: NA; v_gene: TRBV6-5; abundance: NA; j_gene: TRBJ1-2; CDR3aa: CASTDSWINYGYTF; CDR3nt: TGTGCCAGCACCGACAGTTGGATAAACTATGGCTACACCTTC
d_gene: TRBD1; v_gene: TRBV14; abundance: NA; j_gene: TRBJ2-7; CDR3aa: CASSSRQGSYEQYF; CDR3nt: TGTGCCAGCAGCAGCCGACAGGGTTCCTACGAGCAGTACTTC
d_gene: NA; v_gene: TRBV7-9; abundance: few; j_gene: TRBJ2-7; CDR3aa: CASSLGKTPEATYEQYF; CDR3nt: TGTGCCAGCAGCTTAGGGAAGACTCCGGAGGCTACCTACGAGCAGTACTTC
d_gene: TRBD1; v_gene: TRBV7-9; abundance: once; j_gene: TRBJ2-2; CDR3aa: CASSSGQKNTGELFF; CDR3nt: TGTGCCAGCAGCTCGGGACAGAAGAACACCGGGGAGCTGTTTTTT
d_gene: NA; v_gene: TRBV5-6; abundance: NA; j_gene: TRBJ1-4; CDR3aa: CASSPAGVGTNEKLFF; CDR3nt: TGTGCCAGCTCCCCGGCAGGGGTAGGAACTAATGAAAAACTGTTTTTT
d_gene: TRBD2; v_gene: TRBV6-5; abundance: NA; j_gene: TRBJ2-7; CDR3aa: CASSPSGLAGEEQYF; CDR3nt: TGTGCCAGCAGCCCCTCCGGACTAGCGGGAGAAGAGCAGTACTTC
d_gene: TRBD1; v_gene: TRBV9; abundance: once; j_gene: TRBJ1-1; CDR3aa: CASSVVGQGNTEAFF; CDR3nt: TGTGCCAGCAGCGTAGTGGGACAGGGGAACACTGAAGCTTTCTTT
d_gene: TRBD1; v_gene: TRBV5-4; abundance: few; j_gene: TRBJ2-3; CDR3aa: CASSPGGAGTTDTQYF; CDR3nt: TGTGCCAGCAGCCCAGGGGGAGCAGGGACCACAGATACGCAGTATTTT
d_gene: NA; v_gene: TRBV6-5; abundance: NA; j_gene: TRBJ1-1; CDR3aa: CASSYFSGHLNTEAFF; CDR3nt: TGTGCCAGCAGTTACTTTTCGGGACACTTGAACACTGAAGCTTTCTTT
d_gene: TRBD1; v_gene: TRBV6-5; abundance: NA; j_gene: TRBJ2-5; CDR3aa: CASRPGQVGTQYF; CDR3nt: TGTGCCAGCAGACCGGGACAGGTCGGGACCCAGTACTTC
d_gene: NA; v_gene: TRBV6-1; abundance: once; j_gene: TRBJ1-4; CDR3aa: CASSEAGRLNEKLFF; CDR3nt: TGTGCCAGCAGTGAAGCGGGGAGACTTAATGAAAAACTGTTTTTT
d_gene: NA; v_gene: TRBV27; abundance: few; j_gene: TRBJ2-3; CDR3aa: CASRHLRGTDTQYF; CDR3nt: TGTGCCAGCAGACACCTTAGAGGAACAGATACGCAGTATTTT
d_gene: NA; v_gene: TRBV28; abundance: NA; j_gene: TRBJ1-5; CDR3aa: CASSLRGSGVSNQPQHF; CDR3nt: TGTGCCAGCAGTTTAAGGGGGTCTGGGGTTAGCAATCAGCCCCAGCATTTT
d_gene: TRBD2; v_gene: TRBV27; abundance: NA; j_gene: TRBJ2-3; CDR3aa: CASSSGLVSTDTQYF; CDR3nt: TGTGCCAGCAGTTCGGGACTAGTCTCCACAGATACGCAGTATTTT
d_gene: NA; v_gene: TRBV30; abundance: NA; j_gene: TRBJ2-1; CDR3aa: CAWSVDSGYYNEQFF; CDR3nt: TGTGCCTGGAGTGTAGATTCGGGATACTACAATGAGCAGTTCTTC
d_gene: TRBD1; v_gene: TRBV28; abundance: NA; j_gene: TRBJ1-1; CDR3aa: CASGRTGGKGTEAFF; CDR3nt: TGTGCCAGCGGCCGGACAGGGGGTAAAGGCACTGAAGCTTTCTTT
d_gene: NA; v_gene: TRBV5-7; abundance: once; j_gene: TRBJ2-1; CDR3aa: CASSLDIPSGDPYNEQFF; CDR3nt: TGTGCCAGCAGCTTGGATATACCATCAGGGGATCCCTACAATGAGCAGTTCTTC
d_gene: TRBD1; v_gene: TRBV20-1; abundance: NA; j_gene: TRBJ1-2; CDR3aa: CSASLTGLRNYGYTF; CDR3nt: TGCAGTGCTAGTCTGACAGGGTTGCGAAACTATGGCTACACCTTC
d_gene: NA; v_gene: TRBV2; abundance: NA; j_gene: TRBJ1-5; CDR3aa: CASSLDSYYQPQHF; CDR3nt: TGTGCCAGCAGCCTCGACAGCTATTATCAGCCCCAGCATTTT
d_gene: TRBD1; v_gene: TRBV5-4; abundance: NA; j_gene: TRBJ2-5; CDR3aa: CASSWGQGDQETQYF; CDR3nt: TGTGCCAGCAGCTGGGGACAGGGAGACCAAGAGACCCAGTACTTC
d_gene: NA; v_gene: TRBV19; abundance: NA; j_gene: TRBJ2-1; CDR3aa: CASNLGAYSSYNEQFF; CDR3nt: TGTGCCAGTAATTTGGGGGCCTACAGCTCCTACAATGAGCAGTTCTTC
d_gene: TRBD1; v_gene: TRBV5-1; abundance: NA; j_gene: TRBJ2-7; CDR3aa: CASSPGQGVDEQYF; CDR3nt: TGCGCCAGCAGCCCGGGACAGGGGGTCGACGAGCAGTACTTC
d_gene: TRBD2; v_gene: TRBV7-2; abundance: NA; j_gene: TRBJ2-7; CDR3aa: CASSLATSGSYEQYF; CDR3nt: TGTGCCAGCAGCTTAGCGACTAGCGGGAGTTACGAGCAGTACTTC
d_gene: NA; v_gene: TRBV2; abundance: NA; j_gene: TRBJ1-1; CDR3aa: CATRDMINTEAFF; CDR3nt: TGTGCCACCCGCGACATGATAAACACTGAAGCTTTCTTT
d_gene: NA; v_gene: TRBV27; abundance: NA; j_gene: TRBJ2-1; CDR3aa: CASSFGRLNEQFF; CDR3nt: TGTGCCAGCAGTTTTGGCAGACTCAATGAGCAGTTCTTC
d_gene: TRBD2; v_gene: TRBV14; abundance: NA; j_gene: TRBJ2-7; CDR3aa: CASSQEKRDPYEQYF; CDR3nt: TGTGCCAGCAGCCAAGAAAAGCGGGACCCCTACGAGCAGTACTTC
d_gene: NA; v_gene: TRBV18; abundance: NA; j_gene: TRBJ2-2; CDR3aa: CASSHNTRNTGELFF; CDR3nt: TGTGCCAGCTCCCACAACACAAGAAACACCGGGGAGCTGTTTTTT